These 4 T cell receptor beta chains were sequenced from one sample in a study of early T cells in non-severe SARS-CoV-2 infection. TCRdb ran MiXCR on the 5' RACE reads and lists one entry per CDR3 protein. The data show 55,000 to 75,000 distinct CDR3 sequences, more than 9% seen once. The sample comprised whole blood. Every receptor here comes from an adult who was a healthcare worker with PCR-confirmed SARS-CoV-2 infection or an uninfected control (not recorded which).

The table lists this clonotype with a few counts. CDR3 in amino acids: CASNPTSGRGELFF. The CDR3 DNA follows: TGTGCCAGCAATCCGACTAGCGGCCGCGGGGAGCTGTTTTTT. J is TRBJ2-2 and V is TRBV2, with TRBD2 matching 9 bases. The trim removed 7 bases at V and 7 bases at J, leaving 7 bases unmatched. This CDR3 has 14 residues. Germline assignment: CDR1 SNHLY and CDR2 FYNNEI.

In this sample, this clonotype turned up a few times. The rearrangement links TRBV7-3 to TRBJ2-1; the D call may be TRBD1 or TRBD2 (5 bases each). The CDR3 contains 12 residues. The germline CDR1 and CDR2 sequences are SGHTA and FQGTGA. V was clipped by 4 bases and J by 10 bases, with 11 bases between them. CDR3: CASSSSGAEQFF. CDR3 DNA sequence: TGTGCCAGCAGCTCATCCGGGGCCGAGCAGTTCTTC.

Only a few counts were recorded for this clonotype. This chain connects TRBV3-1 to TRBJ2-1; weak D call: TRBD2 (5 bases). There are 15 residues in the CDR3. Germline lookup yields CDR1 LGHDT and CDR2 YNNKEL (reference sequence). The V end lost 0 bases, the J end lost 10 bases, and 16 bases lay between the germline ends. The chain's CDR3 is CASSQEVTVPGEQFF. CDR3 nucleotides: TGTGCCAGCAGCCAAGAGGTGACGGTGCCGGGGGAGCAGTTCTTC.

This chain links TRBV29-1 with TRBJ2-5, with a possible D match to TRBD2 (6 bases). CDR1 and CDR2 (germline): SQVTM, ANQGSEA. This CDR3 spans 13 amino acids. V gave up 1 base and J gave up 5 bases, with 11 bases separating them. Here the CDR3 DNA reads TGCAGCGTTGAAGCCAGCGGGTCTGAGACCCAGTACTTC. Protein: CSVEASGSETQYF.